This entry is about one T cell receptor (beta chain). As yet, its antigen is unknown. Each CDR3 protein is one row after TCRdb ran MiXCR on the reads. In the table there are 14,000 or so distinct CDR3 sequences, approximately 22% of which are singletons. Germline V gene data show CDR1 as LNHNV and CDR2 as YYDKDF (reference sequence). The CDR3 spans 13 residues. The germline V and J ends were trimmed by 5 bases and 11 bases, with 19 bases remaining between them. The data derive from a study of liver allograft versus peripheral blood T cells. Study-level information: A comparison was made between T cell receptor repertoires in transplanted livers and those in recipients' peripheral blood.

General study findings and limits: T cell receptor repertoires inside liver allografts reportedly differed from those in peripheral blood.

The TCR was taken from a human patient who had a liver transplant. Some T cells may be transferred from the graft donor. The rearrangement uses TRBV15 and TRBJ2-7; no reliable D call. CDR3 sequence reads: CATSPRLPGSKYF. In DNA, the CDR3 is TGTGCCACCAGCCCTAGACTTCCCGGGTCTAAGTACTTC. The entire variable domain, with the rest obtained from reference TRBV15 and TRBJ2-7, is as follows: DAMVIQNPRYQVTQFGKPVTLSCSQTLNHNVMYWYQQKSSQAPKLLFHYYDKDFNNEADTPDNFQSRRPNTSFCFLDIRSPGLGDTAMYLCATSPRLPGSKYFGPGTRLTVT.